This T cell receptor beta chain was recovered during a study of blood T cell repertoires in COVID-19. The wider study: Samples representing acute and convalescent COVID-19 were sourced from the United States, Italy and Spain. PBMCs, B-cell-depleted T cells, or T cells were the source of the cDNA or gDNA that made up the material.

Study processing details: By means of reference gene primer amplification, nucleated cell counts were estimated. Clones were sequenced by immunoSEQ multiplex PCR, and TCRdb holds only the in-frame ones, with some missing. V, J and clone size were drawn from that table, and D and trimming were deduced from the DNA. The sample shows around 120,000 clones, around 80% of them seen only once. This CDR3 contains 17 residues. Looked up from germline, CDR1 is WSHSY and CDR2 is SAAADI. V lost 6 bases to trimming and J lost 5 bases; unmatched junction nucleotides: 13. This chain uses TRBV10-2 with TRBJ1-6; 7 bases match TRBD1. The TCR originated in a man between 65 and 79 years old with active or convalescent COVID-19. Sequencing input: peripheral blood. CDR3 sequence reads: CASRSLSPGQNNSPLHF. The CDR3, as DNA: TGCGCCAGCAGATCATTATCCCCGGGACAGAATAATTCACCCCTCCACTTT.